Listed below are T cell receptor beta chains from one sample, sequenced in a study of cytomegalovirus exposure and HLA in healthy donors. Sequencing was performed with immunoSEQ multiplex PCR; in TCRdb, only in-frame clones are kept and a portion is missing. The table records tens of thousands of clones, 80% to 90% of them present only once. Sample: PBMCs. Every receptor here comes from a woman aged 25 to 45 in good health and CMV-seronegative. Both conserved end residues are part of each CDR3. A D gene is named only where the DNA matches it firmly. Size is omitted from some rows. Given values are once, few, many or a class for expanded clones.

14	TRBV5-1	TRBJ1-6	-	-	CASSLEQPNSPLHF	TGCGCCAGCAGCTTGGAACAGCCGAATTCACCCCTCCACTTT
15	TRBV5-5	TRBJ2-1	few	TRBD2	CASSSPGTTNNEQFF	TGTGCCAGCAGCTCCCCCGGGACTACAAACAATGAGCAGTTCTTC
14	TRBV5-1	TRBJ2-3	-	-	CASSTGDSTDTQYF	TGCGCCAGCAGCACGGGGGATAGCACAGATACGCAGTATTTT
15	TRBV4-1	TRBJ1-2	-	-	CASSQTTGTSNGYTF	TGCGCCAGCAGCCAGACTACCGGGACAAGTAATGGCTACACCTTC
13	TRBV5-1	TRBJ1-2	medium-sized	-	CASSLDRAYGYTF	TGCGCCAGCAGCTTGGACAGGGCCTATGGCTACACCTTC
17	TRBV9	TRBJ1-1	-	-	CASSVRPGGQMNTEAFF	TGTGCCAGCAGCGTGAGACCCGGGGGGCAGATGAACACTGAAGCTTTCTTT
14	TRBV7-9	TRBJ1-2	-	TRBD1	CASSRVDRGRGDTF	TGTGCCAGCAGCCGGGTGGACAGGGGGCGAGGGGACACCTTC
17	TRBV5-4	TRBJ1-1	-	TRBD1	CASSLGQGLSQNTEAFF	TGTGCCAGCAGCTTGGGACAGGGTCTAAGCCAGAACACTGAAGCTTTCTTT
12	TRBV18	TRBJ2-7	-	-	CASSPYRGEQYF	TGTGCCAGCTCACCATATCGGGGGGAGCAGTACTTC
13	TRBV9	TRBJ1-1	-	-	CASSPGRNTEAFF	TGTGCCAGCAGCCCGGGGAGGAACACTGAAGCTTTCTTT
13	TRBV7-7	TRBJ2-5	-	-	CASSLTVEETQYF	TGTGCTAGCAGCTTAACGGTAGAAGAGACCCAGTACTTC
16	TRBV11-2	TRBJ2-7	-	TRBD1	CASSSYRDRVSYEQYF	TGTGCCAGCAGCTCCTACCGGGACAGGGTTTCCTACGAGCAGTACTTC
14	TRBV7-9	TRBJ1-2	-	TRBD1	CASSSGQGYYGYTF	TGTGCCAGCAGCTCGGGACAGGGGTACTATGGCTACACCTTC
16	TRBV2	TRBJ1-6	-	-	CASSEAEASLNSPLHF	TGTGCCAGCAGTGAGGCGGAGGCCTCATTAAATTCACCCCTCCACTTT
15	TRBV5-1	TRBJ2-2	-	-	CASSYDRGRAGELFF	TGCGCCAGCAGCTACGATCGGGGTCGAGCCGGGGAGCTGTTTTTT
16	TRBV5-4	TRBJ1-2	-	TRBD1	CASSLGFQGVMRGYTF	TGTGCCAGCAGCTTGGGATTTCAGGGGGTTATGCGGGGCTACACCTTC
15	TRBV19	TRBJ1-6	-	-	CASSISRAGNSPLHF	TGTGCCAGTAGTATAAGCAGGGCCGGGAATTCACCCCTCCACTTT
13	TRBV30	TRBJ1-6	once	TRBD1	CACSGTGGSPLHF	TGTGCCTGTTCCGGGACAGGGGGCTCACCCCTCCACTTT
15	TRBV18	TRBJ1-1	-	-	CASSTKLQVGTEAFF	TGTGCCAGCTCAACCAAGCTCCAGGTGGGCACTGAAGCTTTCTTT
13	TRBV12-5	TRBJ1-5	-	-	CASVRDSNQPQHF	TGTGCTAGTGTCCGCGATAGCAATCAGCCCCAGCATTTT
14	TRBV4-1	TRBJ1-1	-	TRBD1	CASSWDRVNTEAFF	TGCGCCAGCAGCTGGGACAGGGTGAACACTGAAGCTTTCTTT
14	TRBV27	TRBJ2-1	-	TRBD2	CASRIAGATNEQFF	TGTGCCAGCAGAATAGCGGGGGCGACTAATGAGCAGTTCTTC
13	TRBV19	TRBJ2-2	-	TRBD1	CASTSRGGRELFF	TGTGCCAGTACCTCAAGAGGGGGCAGGGAGCTGTTTTTT
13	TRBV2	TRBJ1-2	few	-	CASSEPGAKGYTF	TGTGCCAGCAGTGAACCAGGGGCGAAAGGCTACACCTTC
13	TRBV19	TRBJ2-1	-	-	CASSSRQGNEQFF	TGTGCCAGTAGTTCCCGCCAGGGGAATGAGCAGTTCTTC
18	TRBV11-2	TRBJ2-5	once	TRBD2	CASSPRFSGGAATGTQYF	TGTGCCAGCAGCCCTCGGTTTAGCGGGGGGGCGGCGACAGGGACCCAGTACTTC
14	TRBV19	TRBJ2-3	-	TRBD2	CASIGLASTDTQYF	TGTGCCAGTATCGGACTAGCGAGCACAGATACGCAGTATTTT
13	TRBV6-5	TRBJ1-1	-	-	CASVPTQGTEAFF	TGTGCCAGCGTTCCAACACAGGGCACTGAAGCTTTCTTT
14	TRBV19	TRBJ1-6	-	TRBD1	CASSIGTGSSPLHF	TGTGCCAGTAGTATCGGGACAGGGTCTTCACCCCTCCACTTT
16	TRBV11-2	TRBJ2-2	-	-	CASSLGRDGNTGELFF	TGTGCCAGCAGCTTAGGGCGGGACGGGAACACCGGGGAGCTGTTTTTT
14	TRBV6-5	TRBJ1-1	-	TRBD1	CASSPDRGLTEAFF	TGTGCCAGCAGCCCCGACAGGGGGCTAACTGAAGCTTTCTTT
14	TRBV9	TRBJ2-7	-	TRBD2	CASSPPGGSYEQYF	TGTGCCAGCAGCCCTCCGGGGGGGTCCTACGAGCAGTACTTC
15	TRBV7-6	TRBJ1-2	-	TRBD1	CASSLQGAGDYGYTF	TGTGCCAGCAGCTTACAGGGGGCAGGGGACTATGGCTACACCTTC
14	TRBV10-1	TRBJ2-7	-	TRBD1	CASSEWRTGNEQYF	TGCGCCAGCAGTGAGTGGCGGACAGGGAACGAGCAGTACTTC
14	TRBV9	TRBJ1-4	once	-	CASSVGNTNEKLFF	TGTGCCAGCAGCGTAGGTAACACCAATGAAAAACTGTTTTTT
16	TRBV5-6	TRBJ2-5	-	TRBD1	CASSKPGTGALETQYF	TGTGCCAGCAGCAAACCCGGGACAGGGGCGTTGGAGACCCAGTACTTC
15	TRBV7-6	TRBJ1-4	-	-	CASSVYLGPNEKLFF	TGTGCCAGCAGCGTATACTTGGGGCCTAATGAAAAACTGTTTTTT
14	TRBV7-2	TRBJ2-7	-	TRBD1	CASSRTGNEDEQYF	TGTGCCAGCAGCCGGACAGGCAATGAGGACGAGCAGTACTTC
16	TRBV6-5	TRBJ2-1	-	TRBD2	CASSYVSGGNHGEQFF	TGTGCCAGCAGTTACGTGAGCGGGGGGAACCACGGTGAGCAGTTCTTC
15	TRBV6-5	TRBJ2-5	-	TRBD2	CASSYGGGVKETQYF	TGTGCCAGCAGTTACGGCGGGGGAGTTAAAGAGACCCAGTACTTC
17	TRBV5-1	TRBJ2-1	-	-	CASSLDLVDGDCNEQFF	TGCGCCAGCAGCTTGGATCTTGTTGACGGGGATTGCAATGAGCAGTTCTTC
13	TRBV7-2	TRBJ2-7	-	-	CASSFDTRGEQYF	TGTGCCAGCAGCTTCGATACCAGAGGCGAGCAGTACTTC
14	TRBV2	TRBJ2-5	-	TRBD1	CASSPRQGQETQYF	TGTGCCAGCAGCCCTCGACAGGGACAAGAGACCCAGTACTTC
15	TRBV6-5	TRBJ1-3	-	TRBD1	CASRTRDSSGNTIYF	TGTGCCAGCAGAACCCGGGACAGCTCTGGAAACACCATATATTTT
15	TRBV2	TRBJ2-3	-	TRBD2	CASRTLAAYTDAQYF	TGTGCCAGCAGAACCCTAGCGGCTTACACAGATGCGCAGTATTTT
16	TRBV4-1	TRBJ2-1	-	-	CASSQPGQSPYNEQFF	TGCGCCAGCAGCCAACCTGGACAGTCCCCTTACAATGAGCAGTTCTTC
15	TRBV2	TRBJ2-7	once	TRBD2	CASLTGSGGEVEQYF	TGTGCCAGCCTCACGGGGAGCGGGGGGGAGGTCGAGCAGTACTTC
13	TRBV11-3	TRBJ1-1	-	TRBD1	CASSLDRDHEAFF	TGTGCCAGCAGCTTGGACAGGGATCATGAAGCTTTCTTT